Below, one T cell receptor (beta chain) is given with its context. Its antigen is unknown. This specimen belongs to a study of T cell responses to AZD1222 COVID-19 vaccine. Assay: immunoSEQ multiplex PCR; the TCRdb copy retains only in-frame clones and omits some. The repertoire holds about 150,000 clones, 88% seen once, with 6.9% in the top ten. General study results and limits: Baseline testing showed seropositivity in only five or six AZD1222 recipients. After the peak T cell response, and only then, were repertoires sampled. Donors were largely white British and mainly female; clonal diversity was possibly underestimated. Close to half of spike-specific TCRs reportedly recognize unmutated variant regions.

Germline V gene data show CDR1 as LGHDT and CDR2 as YNNKEL (reference sequence). Trimming took off 8 bases at V and 6 bases at J, with 19 bases between the two ends. The CDR3 covers 14 residues. The specimen was peripheral blood, collected after recovery from COVID-19. The TCR sequence derives from an adult who had recovered from COVID-19. This sequence joins TRBV3-1 (or the pseudogene TRBV3-2) and TRBJ1-2; TRBD1 is a possible D gene (6 bases). CDR3 nucleotide sequence: TGTGCCAGCTGTCACTCGGGGGGCGAGAATGGCTACACCTTC. Residues: CASCHSGGENGYTF.